This TCR beta chain was captured in a study of shared clonotypes between healthy human individuals. Of note for this clone: As yet, its antigen is unknown.

Per the original data handling: Quality scores were absent from the junction-only immunoSEQ sequences, so filtering differed. Profiled with immunoSEQ multiplex PCR; TCRdb holds only in-frame clones, not every one. The V and J calls and clone size come from that table; D and trimming were worked out from the DNA. Here the sample spans 2,500,000 or so clones, 85% to 95% being singletons. Study observations and caveats: Non-shared clonotypes had lower generation probabilities than clonotypes shared by all four sorted-subset donors.

Between the trimmed V and J ends, which lost 1 base and 6 bases, there was a span of 10 bases. The CDR3 consists of 13 residues. Germline V gene sequence: CDR1 SGHVS, CDR2 FNYEAQ. Material: naive CD4+ T cells from PBMCs. Noted subset: CD45RA+ positively selected. The chain employs TRBV7-6 and TRBJ2-7; the D is unclear. This clonotype originated in a man aged 18 to 29 in good health. Some clones in this sample may be carry-over from other donors' samples. The CDR3 region is CASSLEPGVEQYF. CDR3 sequence (DNA): TGTGCCAGCAGCTTAGAACCGGGTGTCGAGCAGTACTTC.